These 11 T cell receptor beta chains came from one sample sequenced in a study of T cell responses to AZD1222 COVID-19 vaccine. Profiling relied on immunoSEQ multiplex PCR, and the TCRdb table lists in-frame clones only, not all of them. The sample yields tens of thousands of clones, approximately 91% seen once. The specimen comprised peripheral blood, sampled on day 0 of AZD1222 vaccination. The origin of the receptors is an adult in good health.

This sequence joins TRBV28 and TRBJ1-6, with D possibly TRBD1 on 6 matching bases. Trimming stripped 6 bases from V and 6 bases from J, with 12 bases between. The CDR3 consists of 14 residues. Germline V gene lookup returns CDR1 MDHEN and CDR2 SYDVKM. CDR3 in DNA: TGTGCCAGCAGCTCCGGACAGTTTAATTCACCCCTCCACTTT. Translation gives CASSSGQFNSPLHF.

The chain couples TRBV7-2 to TRBJ2-4; 7 bases match TRBD1. V was clipped by 1 base and J by 5 bases; unmatched bases: 5. In germline, CDR1 is SGHTA, CDR2 FQGNSA. The CDR3 loop spans 15 amino acids. The CDR3 coding sequence is TGTGCCAGCAGCTTAGGGACAGGTGGTGAAAACATTCAGTACTTC. Protein: CASSLGTGGENIQYF. Together with reference TRBV7-2 and TRBJ2-4, the CDR3 gives the full variable domain: GAGVSQSPSNKVTEKGKDVELRCDPISGHTALYWYRQSLGQGLEFLIYFQGNSAPDKSGLPSDRFSAERTGGSVSTLTIQRTQQEDSAVYLCASSLGTGGENIQYFGAGTRLSVL.

This rearrangement joins TRBV5-1 to TRBJ2-7; 8 positions agree with TRBD1. Germline lookup yields CDR1 SGHRS and CDR2 YFSETQ. The CDR3 length is 15 residues. Trimming at V came to 1 base and at J to 4 bases, leaving 7 bases not matched to a gene. CDR3 sequence reads: CASSLSPGGAYEQYF. In nucleotides, the CDR3 is TGCGCCAGCAGCTTGTCTCCAGGGGGCGCGTACGAGCAGTACTTC.

This sequence joins TRBV7-9 and TRBJ2-7, with D perhaps assigned TRBD1 or TRBD2 (5 bases each). Between the trimmed V and J ends, which lost 3 bases and 0 bases, there was a span of 9 bases. Germline CDR1 reads SEHNR; CDR2 reads FQNEAQ (reference sequence). The length of the CDR3 is 14 residues. The CDR3 sequence: CASSFSGASYEQYF. DNA of the CDR3: TGTGCCAGCAGCTTCTCCGGGGCCTCCTACGAGCAGTACTTC.

The V gene is TRBV4-2, the J gene TRBJ2-7, with 8 positions matching TRBD2. This CDR3 comprises 14 residues. Germline trimming cut 3 bases from V and 6 bases from J; bases unmatched to any gene: 7. The V gene's germline CDR1 is LGHNA and CDR2 YNFKEQ. CDR3 nucleotides: TGTGCCAGCAGCCACATTAGCGGGGAGCGCGAGCAGTACTTC. It is translated as CASSHISGEREQYF.

The V call is TRBV5-4, the J call TRBJ2-3; TRBD2 matches at 9 bases. With V trimmed by 2 bases and J by 1 base, 5 bases remained unmatched. CDR1 SGHNT and CDR2 YYREEE come from the germline V gene (reference sequence). The CDR3 runs 16 residues. CDR3 bases: TGTGCCAGCAGCTTACGGACTAGCGCTGGCACAGATACGCAGTATTTT. It is translated as CASSLRTSAGTDTQYF.

This clone is a singleton in its sample. The chain recombines TRBV15 with TRBJ1-4; 7 bases agree with TRBD1. Trimming removed 0 bases from V and 7 bases from J; junction bases left unmatched: 2. Germline assignment: CDR1 LNHNV and CDR2 YYDKDF (reference sequence). The CDR3 sequence is 14 residues long. The CDR3 loop is CATSRDQGGEKLFF. CDR3 nucleotides: TGTGCCACCAGCAGAGATCAGGGGGGTGAAAAACTGTTTTTT. Using reference TRBV15 and TRBJ1-4 for the parts outside the CDR3, the full variable domain is DAMVIQNPRYQVTQFGKPVTLSCSQTLNHNVMYWYQQKSSQAPKLLFHYYDKDFNNEADTPDNFQSRRPNTSFCFLDIRSPGLGDTAMYLCATSRDQGGEKLFFGSGTQLSVL.

The chain is built from TRBV5-1 and TRBJ1-3; D not resolved. The V gene lost 0 bases and the J gene lost 4 bases, with 11 bases spanning the gap. The length of the CDR3 is 15 residues. Germline V gene lookup returns CDR1 SGHRS and CDR2 YFSETQ. CDR3 sequence reads: CASSLGGTAGNTIYF. As DNA, the CDR3 is TGCGCCAGCAGCTTGGGGGGAACCGCGGGAAACACCATATATTTT. Variable domain in full (rest from reference TRBV5-1 and TRBJ1-3): KAGVTQTPRYLIKTRGQQVTLSCSPISGHRSVSWYQQTPGQGLQFLFEYFSETQRNKGNFPGRFSGRQFSNSRSEMNVSTLELGDSALYLCASSLGGTAGNTIYFGEGSWLTVV.

The chain uses TRBV19 and TRBJ1-2; TRBD1 aligns across 7 bases. The V gene's germline CDR1 is LNHDA and CDR2 SQIVND (reference sequence). This CDR3 is built from 13 residues. Unmatched junction bases numbered 8, after V lost 3 bases and J lost 10 bases. CDR3 sequence reads: CASSMGGGADYTF. The CDR3 DNA follows: TGTGCCAGTAGTATGGGAGGGGGCGCCGACTACACCTTC.

The CDR3 bases are TGTGCCAGCAGTTACTCACAGGGGTACGGGGAGCTGTTTTTT. It translates to CASSYSQGYGELFF. The chain carries TRBV6-5 and TRBJ2-2, with TRBD1 matching 7 bases. CDR1 is MNHEY and CDR2 is SVGAGI in the germline V gene. This CDR3 comprises 14 residues. The trim removed 0 bases at V and 7 bases at J, leaving 2 bases unmatched.

This chain joins TRBV7-3 and TRBJ2-3; TRBD1 matches 7 bases. V shed 5 bases, J shed 2 bases, and the junction held 7 bases outside the gene matches. The CDR3 length is 15 residues. Germline CDR1 reads SGHTA; CDR2 reads FQGTGA. The CDR3 loop reads CASSPGTAYTDTQYF. The CDR3 nucleotides are TGTGCCAGCAGCCCCGGGACAGCCTACACAGATACGCAGTATTTT.